This T cell receptor (beta chain) was found in a study of preoperative IRX-2 immunotherapy in early breast cancer. Treatment of the sample: preoperative locoregional IRX-2 cytokine immunotherapy. Patients received preoperative, locoregional IRX-2 cytokine immunotherapy in a phase Ib study. The V gene's germline CDR1 is MNHGY and CDR2 SAAAGT. The CDR3 loop spans 13 amino acids. Trimming took 8 bases from V and 2 from J, leaving 10 bases between them. Sequenced by immunoSEQ multiplex PCR; TCRdb stores in-frame clones only, minus some. The sample holds 40,000 to 50,000 clones; around 77% are singletons and the top ten take approximately 1%.

The chain carries TRBV6-8 and TRBJ1-5; no clear D gene. The sequence came from a human donor with breast cancer. The sequencing used tumor tissue, collected after IRX-2 immunotherapy. CDR3 coding DNA: TGTGCCAGCGCTGAGCCGGGCAATCAGCCCCAGCATTTT. This translates into CASAEPGNQPQHF.